This TCR beta chain stems from a study of early T cells in non-severe SARS-CoV-2 infection. Germline loops: CDR1 KGHSH, CDR2 LQKENI. CDR3 length equals 14 residues. V lost 6 bases and J lost 2; bases outside the gene matches: 4. Individual cDNA molecules received unique molecular identifiers during library preparation. TCRdb re-derived calls from the 5' RACE reads in MiXCR, one entry per CDR3 protein. The sample holds tens of thousands of distinct CDR3 sequences, around 13% seen once. The rearrangement links TRBV18 to TRBJ1-5; 7 bases map to TRBD1. This clonotype was obtained from an adult who was a healthcare worker with PCR-confirmed SARS-CoV-2 infection or an uninfected control (not recorded which). Material for sequencing was whole blood. The CDR3 nucleotides read TGTGCCAGCTCTGGGGACAGAGGCAATCAGCCCCAGCATTTT. Amino acids: CASSGDRGNQPQHF.